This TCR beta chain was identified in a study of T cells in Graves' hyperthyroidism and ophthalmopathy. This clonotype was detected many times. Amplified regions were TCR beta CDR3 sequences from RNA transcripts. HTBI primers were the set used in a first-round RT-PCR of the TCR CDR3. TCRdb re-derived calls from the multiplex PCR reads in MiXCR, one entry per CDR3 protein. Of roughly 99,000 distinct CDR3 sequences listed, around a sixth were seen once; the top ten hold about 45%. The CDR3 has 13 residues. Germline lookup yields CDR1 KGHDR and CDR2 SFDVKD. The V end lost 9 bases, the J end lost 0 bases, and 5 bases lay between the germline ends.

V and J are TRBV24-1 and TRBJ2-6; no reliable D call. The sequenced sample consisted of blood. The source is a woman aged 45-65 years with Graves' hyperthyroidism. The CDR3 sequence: CATRSSGANVLTF. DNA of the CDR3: TGTGCCACCCGGTCCTCTGGGGCCAACGTCCTGACTTTC.